Listed below are T cell receptor beta chains from one sample, sequenced in a study of OX40 agonist ivuxolimab in advanced cancers. Data came from immunoSEQ multiplex PCR; TCRdb stores just in-frame clones and leaves some out. The sample holds 50,000 or so clones, more than 85% seen once. This sample comprised CD4+ or CD8+ T cells sorted from blood, obtained in a trial of the OX40 agonist ivuxolimab. These receptors originate from an adult with an advanced solid tumor such as melanoma, head and neck, liver or kidney cancer. Each CDR3 is given with its conserved first and last residue. The D gene is left open where the match is weak. Only some rows state a clone size, as once, few, many or a class for expanded clones.

J gene: TRBJ2-7; clone size: -; D gene: -; V gene: TRBV5-8; CDR3 DNA: TGTGCCAGCAGCTTGTCGGCGGCAGCTAACTACGAGCAGTACTTC; CDR3 protein: CASSLSAAANYEQYF
J gene: TRBJ1-5; clone size: -; D gene: -; V gene: TRBV30; CDR3 DNA: TGTGCCTGGACCGCCGGCGGGTTTATCAATCAGCCCCAGCATTTT; CDR3 protein: CAWTAGGFINQPQHF
J gene: TRBJ1-2; clone size: -; D gene: -; V gene: TRBV7-2; CDR3 DNA: TGTGCCAGCAGCGTAGAGGTTCAGGCGGGCTATGGCTACACCTTC; CDR3 protein: CASSVEVQAGYGYTF
J gene: TRBJ2-3; clone size: -; D gene: TRBD2; V gene: TRBV28; CDR3 DNA: TGTGCCAGCAGTTTATTATCAACAACTAGCGGGTCGATCGGGCGCACAGATACGCAGTATTTT; CDR3 protein: CASSLLSTTSGSIGRTDTQYF
J gene: TRBJ2-7; clone size: -; D gene: TRBD2; V gene: TRBV27; CDR3 DNA: TGTGCCAGCAGACCGGGACTAGCGGTCTACGAGCAGTACTTC; CDR3 protein: CASRPGLAVYEQYF
J gene: TRBJ2-1; clone size: -; D gene: -; V gene: TRBV7-9; CDR3 DNA: TGTGCCAGCAGCTTCGGAGGGGACAATGAGCAGTTCTTC; CDR3 protein: CASSFGGDNEQFF
J gene: TRBJ1-2; clone size: -; D gene: -; V gene: TRBV5-6; CDR3 DNA: TGTGCCAGCAGCCTGGACCTCCAGCCAGATGGCTACACCTTC; CDR3 protein: CASSLDLQPDGYTF
J gene: TRBJ1-5; clone size: few; D gene: -; V gene: TRBV4-2; CDR3 DNA: TGTGCCAGCAGCCAAACGGGAGATAGCAATCAGCCCCAGCATTTT; CDR3 protein: CASSQTGDSNQPQHF
J gene: TRBJ2-7; clone size: -; D gene: TRBD2; V gene: TRBV18; CDR3 DNA: TGTGCCAGCTCACCAAACGGACTAGCAGGTTCCTACGAGCAGTACTTC; CDR3 protein: CASSPNGLAGSYEQYF
J gene: TRBJ1-1; clone size: -; D gene: TRBD1; V gene: TRBV14; CDR3 DNA: TGTGCCAGCGGGGGGACAGGGAACACTGAAGCTTTCTTT; CDR3 protein: CASGGTGNTEAFF
J gene: TRBJ2-7; clone size: -; D gene: TRBD1; V gene: TRBV5-5; CDR3 DNA: TGTGCCAGCAGCCCTCAGGGGGCCAACCTCTACGAGCAGTACTTC; CDR3 protein: CASSPQGANLYEQYF
J gene: TRBJ2-3; clone size: -; D gene: TRBD2; V gene: TRBV19; CDR3 DNA: TGTGCCAGTAGTCCCAGCGGGGGGAGAAGCACAGATACGCAGTATTTT; CDR3 protein: CASSPSGGRSTDTQYF
J gene: TRBJ1-5; clone size: -; D gene: TRBD1; V gene: TRBV6-5; CDR3 DNA: TGTGCCAGCAGTTACGGACAGGGGACTCAGCCCCAGCATTTT; CDR3 protein: CASSYGQGTQPQHF
J gene: TRBJ1-1; clone size: -; D gene: -; V gene: TRBV6-6; CDR3 DNA: TGTGCCAGCAACGCTATTTCAAGTGAAGCTTTCTTT; CDR3 protein: CASNAISSEAFF
J gene: TRBJ2-2; clone size: once; D gene: -; V gene: TRBV7-9; CDR3 DNA: TGTGCCAGCAGCCGAACAGGGTACACCGGGGAGCTGTTTTTT; CDR3 protein: CASSRTGYTGELFF
J gene: TRBJ2-3; clone size: -; D gene: TRBD2; V gene: TRBV10-2; CDR3 DNA: TGCGCCAGCAGTGACCCGGGACTAGCGGGAGGGACAGATACGCAGTATTTT; CDR3 protein: CASSDPGLAGGTDTQYF
J gene: TRBJ1-1; clone size: -; D gene: TRBD1; V gene: TRBV14; CDR3 DNA: TGTGCCAGCAGCGAGACCGGGACAGGGCTTGAAGCTTTCTTT; CDR3 protein: CASSETGTGLEAFF
J gene: TRBJ2-7; clone size: -; D gene: -; V gene: TRBV27; CDR3 DNA: TGTGCCATCGGGACTCCTGGAACCTACGAGCAGTACTTC; CDR3 protein: CAIGTPGTYEQYF
J gene: TRBJ2-7; clone size: -; D gene: -; V gene: TRBV5-4; CDR3 DNA: TGTGCCAGCAGCCCGGGGACTGACGAGCAGTACTTC; CDR3 protein: CASSPGTDEQYF
J gene: TRBJ1-1; clone size: -; D gene: -; V gene: TRBV9; CDR3 DNA: TGTGCCAGCAGCATGGACGGAGAAGCTTTCTTT; CDR3 protein: CASSMDGEAFF
J gene: TRBJ2-7; clone size: -; D gene: -; V gene: TRBV6-6; CDR3 DNA: TGTGCCAGCAGTGATAGGGACCTAGCTCGGCTGTACTTC; CDR3 protein: CASSDRDLARLYF
J gene: TRBJ1-1; clone size: -; D gene: TRBD1; V gene: TRBV19; CDR3 DNA: TGTGCCAGTACCCCCGGGACAGGGGGCCAAACTGAAGCTTTCTTT; CDR3 protein: CASTPGTGGQTEAFF
J gene: TRBJ2-7; clone size: once; D gene: -; V gene: TRBV19; CDR3 DNA: TGTGCCAGTAGTATTGCGACAGGCGGTGAGCAGTACTTC; CDR3 protein: CASSIATGGEQYF
J gene: TRBJ1-2; clone size: once; D gene: TRBD1; V gene: TRBV5-5; CDR3 DNA: TGTGCCAGCAGCCCGACCTACCCTTCGGACAGGCGGTATGGCTACACCTTC; CDR3 protein: CASSPTYPSDRRYGYTF
J gene: TRBJ2-3; clone size: -; D gene: TRBD2; V gene: TRBV19; CDR3 DNA: TGTGCCAGTAGTATTTTTCCAGCGGGGGGCACAGATACGCAGTATTTT; CDR3 protein: CASSIFPAGGTDTQYF
J gene: TRBJ2-3; clone size: once; D gene: -; V gene: TRBV27; CDR3 DNA: TGTGCCAGCAGGACCCTGCTAGCCCCAGATACGCAGTATTTT; CDR3 protein: CASRTLLAPDTQYF
J gene: TRBJ2-3; clone size: few; D gene: TRBD2; V gene: TRBV30; CDR3 DNA: TGTGCCTGGGAGACTAGCGGGGGGGCGGCAGATACGCAGTATTTT; CDR3 protein: CAWETSGGAADTQYF
J gene: TRBJ2-7; clone size: -; D gene: -; V gene: TRBV4-3; CDR3 DNA: TGCGCCAGCAGCCAAGAGTGGACAGAAAACTACGAGCAGTACTTC; CDR3 protein: CASSQEWTENYEQYF
J gene: TRBJ2-1; clone size: -; D gene: TRBD2; V gene: TRBV15; CDR3 DNA: TGTGCCACCAGCAGAGGACCAGCGGGAGCCCCTAGGGATGAGCAGTTCTTC; CDR3 protein: CATSRGPAGAPRDEQFF
J gene: TRBJ2-2; clone size: -; D gene: TRBD2; V gene: TRBV29-1; CDR3 DNA: TGCAGCGTTGAAGCCGGACTAGCGACCGGGGAGCTGTTTTTT; CDR3 protein: CSVEAGLATGELFF
J gene: TRBJ2-1; clone size: -; D gene: -; V gene: TRBV7-6; CDR3 DNA: TGTGCCAGCAGTCCGATTAACAATGAGCAGTTCTTC; CDR3 protein: CASSPINNEQFF
J gene: TRBJ1-1; clone size: -; D gene: -; V gene: TRBV4-1; CDR3 DNA: TGCGCCAGCAGCCAAAGGAGGAACACTGAAGCTTTCTTT; CDR3 protein: CASSQRRNTEAFF
J gene: TRBJ2-7; clone size: -; D gene: -; V gene: TRBV4-3; CDR3 DNA: TGCGCCAGCAGCCGCCTTTACGGGGGAGTAAACGAGCAGTACTTC; CDR3 protein: CASSRLYGGVNEQYF
J gene: TRBJ2-1; clone size: -; D gene: TRBD1; V gene: TRBV18; CDR3 DNA: TGTGCCAGCTCACTGGGACAGGGACAGTTCTTC; CDR3 protein: CASSLGQGQFF
J gene: TRBJ1-1; clone size: -; D gene: -; V gene: TRBV7-6; CDR3 DNA: TGTGCCACCGGAGCCGGGGAGAACACTGAAGCTTTCTTT; CDR3 protein: CATGAGENTEAFF
J gene: TRBJ2-7; clone size: -; D gene: -; V gene: TRBV7-3; CDR3 DNA: TGTGCCAGCAGCCAAGAGGCGGGACAGAACTACGAGCAGTACTTC; CDR3 protein: CASSQEAGQNYEQYF
J gene: TRBJ2-7; clone size: -; D gene: -; V gene: TRBV5-1; CDR3 DNA: TGCGCCAGCAGCTTGACTAGCGAGGGGACATACTACGAGCAGTACTTC; CDR3 protein: CASSLTSEGTYYEQYF
J gene: TRBJ2-1; clone size: -; D gene: TRBD2; V gene: TRBV5-5; CDR3 DNA: TGTGCCAGCAGCTTGGCCTCAGTAGCGGGTTTCAATGAGCAGTTCTTC; CDR3 protein: CASSLASVAGFNEQFF
J gene: TRBJ2-5; clone size: -; D gene: TRBD2; V gene: TRBV5-1; CDR3 DNA: TGCGCCAGCAGCTTCTGGACTAGCGGGAGTGGAGAGACCCAGTACTTC; CDR3 protein: CASSFWTSGSGETQYF
J gene: TRBJ1-1; clone size: -; D gene: TRBD1; V gene: TRBV10-3; CDR3 DNA: TGTGCCATCAGGGACACAGGGGAGACTGAAGCTTTCTTT; CDR3 protein: CAIRDTGETEAFF
J gene: TRBJ1-2; clone size: -; D gene: -; V gene: TRBV27; CDR3 DNA: TGTGCCAGCAGTCCCTTAGGGATTCATGGCTACACCTTC; CDR3 protein: CASSPLGIHGYTF
J gene: TRBJ2-1; clone size: once; D gene: TRBD2; V gene: TRBV11-2; CDR3 DNA: TGTGCCAGCAGCTCAATGACTAGCGGGGCCTACAATGAGCAGTTCTTC; CDR3 protein: CASSSMTSGAYNEQFF